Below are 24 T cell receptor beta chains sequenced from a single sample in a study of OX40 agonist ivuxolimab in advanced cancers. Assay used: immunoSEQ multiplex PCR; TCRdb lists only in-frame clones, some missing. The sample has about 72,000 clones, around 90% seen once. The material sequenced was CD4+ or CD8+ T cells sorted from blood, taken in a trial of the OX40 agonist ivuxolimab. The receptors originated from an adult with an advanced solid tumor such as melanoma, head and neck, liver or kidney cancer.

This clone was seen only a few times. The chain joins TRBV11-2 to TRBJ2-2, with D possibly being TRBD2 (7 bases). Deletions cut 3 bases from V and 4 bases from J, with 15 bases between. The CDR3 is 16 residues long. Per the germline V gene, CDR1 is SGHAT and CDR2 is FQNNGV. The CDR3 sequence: CASSFGGGATTGELFF. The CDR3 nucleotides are TGTGCCAGCAGCTTCGGTGGGGGGGCGACCACCGGGGAGCTGTTTTTT.

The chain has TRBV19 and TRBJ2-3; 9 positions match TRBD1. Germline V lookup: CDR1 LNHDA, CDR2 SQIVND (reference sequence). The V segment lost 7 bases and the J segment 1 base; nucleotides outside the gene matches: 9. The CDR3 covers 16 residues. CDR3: CASTTGGVAGTDTQYF. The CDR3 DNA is TGTGCCAGTACCACAGGGGGCGTAGCGGGCACAGATACGCAGTATTTT.

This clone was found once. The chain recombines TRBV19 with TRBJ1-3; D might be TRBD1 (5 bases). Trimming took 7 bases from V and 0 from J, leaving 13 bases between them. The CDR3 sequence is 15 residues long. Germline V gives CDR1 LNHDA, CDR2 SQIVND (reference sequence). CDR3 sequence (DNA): TGTGCCAGTACCAGGAAGGGGTTCTCTGGAAACACCATATATTTT. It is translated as CASTRKGFSGNTIYF.

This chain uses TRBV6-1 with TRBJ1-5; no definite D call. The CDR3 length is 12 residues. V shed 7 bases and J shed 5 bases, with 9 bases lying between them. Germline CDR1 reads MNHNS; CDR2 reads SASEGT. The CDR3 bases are TGTGCCAGCACCAGGCCCGATCAGCCCCAGCATTTT. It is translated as CASTRPDQPQHF.

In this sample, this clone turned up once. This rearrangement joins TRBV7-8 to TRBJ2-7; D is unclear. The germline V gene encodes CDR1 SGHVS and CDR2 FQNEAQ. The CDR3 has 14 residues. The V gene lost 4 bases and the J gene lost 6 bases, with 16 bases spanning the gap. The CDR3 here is CASSSPGSFLEQYF. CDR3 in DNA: TGTGCCAGCAGCTCGCCCGGGTCGTTCCTCGAGCAGTACTTC.

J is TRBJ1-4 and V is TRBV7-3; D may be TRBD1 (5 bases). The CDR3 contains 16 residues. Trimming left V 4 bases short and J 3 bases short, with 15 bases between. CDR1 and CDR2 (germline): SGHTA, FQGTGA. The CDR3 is CASSSTWWGANEKLFF. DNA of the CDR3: TGTGCCAGCAGCTCCACTTGGTGGGGGGCTAATGAAAAACTGTTTTTT.

CDR3 sequence (DNA): TGTGCCAGCGACCCTGAAGCTTTCTTT. It is translated as CASDPEAFF. The V gene is TRBV7-9, the J gene TRBJ1-1, with D uncertain. The CDR3 runs 9 residues. The ends were cut back, 8 bases at V and 6 bases at J, with 4 bases in the middle. Germline values: CDR1 SEHNR, CDR2 FQNEAQ (reference sequence).

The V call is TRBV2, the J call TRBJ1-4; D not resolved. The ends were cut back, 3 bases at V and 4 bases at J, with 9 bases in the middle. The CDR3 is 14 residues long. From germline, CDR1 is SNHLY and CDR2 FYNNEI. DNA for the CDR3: TGTGCCAGCAGTGAGCAATTCCGTAATGAAAAACTGTTTTTT. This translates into CASSEQFRNEKLFF.

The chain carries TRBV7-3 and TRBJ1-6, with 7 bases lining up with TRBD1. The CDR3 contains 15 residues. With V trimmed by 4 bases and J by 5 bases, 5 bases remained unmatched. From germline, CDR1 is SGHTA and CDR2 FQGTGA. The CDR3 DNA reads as TGTGCCAGCAGCTCACAGGGGAGGGATAATTCACCCCTCCACTTT. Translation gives CASSSQGRDNSPLHF.

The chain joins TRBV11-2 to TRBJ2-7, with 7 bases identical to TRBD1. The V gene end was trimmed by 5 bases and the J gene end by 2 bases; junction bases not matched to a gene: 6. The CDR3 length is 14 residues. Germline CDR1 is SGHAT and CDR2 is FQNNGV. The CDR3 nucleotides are TGTGCCAGCAGCCCAAGCGGACAGGCCTACGAGCAGTACTTC. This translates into CASSPSGQAYEQYF. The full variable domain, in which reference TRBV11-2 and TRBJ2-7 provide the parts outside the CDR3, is EAGVAQSPRYKIIEKRQSVAFWCNPISGHATLYWYQQILGQGPKLLIQFQNNGVVDDSQLPKDRFSAERLKGVDSTLKIQPAKLEDSAVYLCASSPSGQAYEQYFGPGTRLTVT.

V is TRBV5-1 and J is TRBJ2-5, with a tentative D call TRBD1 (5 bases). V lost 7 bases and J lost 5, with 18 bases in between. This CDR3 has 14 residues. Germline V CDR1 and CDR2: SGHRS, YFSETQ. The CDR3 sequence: CASFSGQASETQYF. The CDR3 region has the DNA TGCGCCAGCTTCTCCGGACAAGCCTCGGAGACCCAGTACTTC.

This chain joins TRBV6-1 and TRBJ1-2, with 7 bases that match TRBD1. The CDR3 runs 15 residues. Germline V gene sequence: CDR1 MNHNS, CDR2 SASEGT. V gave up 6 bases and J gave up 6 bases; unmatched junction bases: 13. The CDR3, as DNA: TGTGCCAGCAGGGCAATTCGGACAGGCCGGGATGGCTACACCTTC. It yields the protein CASRAIRTGRDGYTF.

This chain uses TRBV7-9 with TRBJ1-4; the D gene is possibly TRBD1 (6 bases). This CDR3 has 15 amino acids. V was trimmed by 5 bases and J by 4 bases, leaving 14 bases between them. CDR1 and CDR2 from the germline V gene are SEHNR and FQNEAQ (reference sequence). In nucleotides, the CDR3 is TGTGCCAGCAGCGCCAACAGGGCGGGTAATGAAAAACTGTTTTTT. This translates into CASSANRAGNEKLFF.

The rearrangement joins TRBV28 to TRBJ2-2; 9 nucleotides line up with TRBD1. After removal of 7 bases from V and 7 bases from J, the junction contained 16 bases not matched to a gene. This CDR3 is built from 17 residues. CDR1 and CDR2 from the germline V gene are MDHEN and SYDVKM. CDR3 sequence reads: CASTDGSRTGDGGELFF. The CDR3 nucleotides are TGTGCCAGCACCGACGGATCACGGACAGGGGATGGCGGGGAGCTGTTTTTT.

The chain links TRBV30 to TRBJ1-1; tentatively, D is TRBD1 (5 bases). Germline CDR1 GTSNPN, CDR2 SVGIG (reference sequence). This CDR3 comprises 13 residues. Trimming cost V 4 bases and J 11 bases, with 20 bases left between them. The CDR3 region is CAWTTGGTNMAFF. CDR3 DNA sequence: TGTGCCTGGACCACAGGAGGGACCAATATGGCTTTCTTT.

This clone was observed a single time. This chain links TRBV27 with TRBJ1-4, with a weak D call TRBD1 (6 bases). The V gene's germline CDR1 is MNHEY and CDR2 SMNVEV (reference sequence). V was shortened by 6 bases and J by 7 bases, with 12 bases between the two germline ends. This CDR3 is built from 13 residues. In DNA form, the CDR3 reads TGTGCCAGCAGGACTATAGGGGGTGAAAAACTGTTTTTT. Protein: CASRTIGGEKLFF. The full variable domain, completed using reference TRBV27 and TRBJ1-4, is EAQVTQNPRYLITVTGKKLTVTCSQNMNHEYMSWYRQDPGLGLRQIYYSMNVEVTDKGDVPEGYKVSRKEKRNFPLILESPSPNQTSLYFCASRTIGGEKLFFGSGTQLSVL.

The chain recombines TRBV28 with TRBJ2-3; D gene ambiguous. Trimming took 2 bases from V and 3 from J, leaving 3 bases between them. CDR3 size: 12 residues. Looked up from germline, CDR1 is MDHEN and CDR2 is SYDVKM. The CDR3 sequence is CASSLRTDTQYF. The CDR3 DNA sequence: TGTGCCAGCAGTTTAAGGACAGATACGCAGTATTTT.

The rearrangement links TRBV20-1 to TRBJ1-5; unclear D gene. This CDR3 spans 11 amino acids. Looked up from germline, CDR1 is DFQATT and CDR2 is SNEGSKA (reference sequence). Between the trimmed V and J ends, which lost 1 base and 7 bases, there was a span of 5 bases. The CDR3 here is CSARGAQPQHF. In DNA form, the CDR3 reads TGCAGTGCTAGAGGCGCACAGCCCCAGCATTTT.

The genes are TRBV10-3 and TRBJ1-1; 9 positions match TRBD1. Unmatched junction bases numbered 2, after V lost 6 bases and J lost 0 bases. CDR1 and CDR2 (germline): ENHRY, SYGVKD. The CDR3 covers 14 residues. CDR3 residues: CAIRGQGMNTEAFF. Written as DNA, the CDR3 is TGTGCCATCAGGGGACAGGGAATGAACACTGAAGCTTTCTTT.

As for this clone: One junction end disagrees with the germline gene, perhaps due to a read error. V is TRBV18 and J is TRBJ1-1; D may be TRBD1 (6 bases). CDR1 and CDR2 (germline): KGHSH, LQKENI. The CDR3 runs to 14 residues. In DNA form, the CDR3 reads TGTGCCAGCTCGCCACAGGGAATGAACACTGAAGCTTTCTTT. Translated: CASSPQGMNTEAFF.

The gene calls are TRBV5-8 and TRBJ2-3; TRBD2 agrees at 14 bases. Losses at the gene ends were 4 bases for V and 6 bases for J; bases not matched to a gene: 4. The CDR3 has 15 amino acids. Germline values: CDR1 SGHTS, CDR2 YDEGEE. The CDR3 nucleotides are TGTGCCAGCAGCGTGGGACTAGCGGGGGAGGATACGCAGTATTTT. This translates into CASSVGLAGEDTQYF.

CDR3 region: CASSDILGDRYNSPLHF. The CDR3 DNA reads as TGTGCCAGCAGCGATATATTAGGGGACAGATATAATTCACCCCTCCACTTT. The gene calls are TRBV2 and TRBJ1-6; TRBD1 matches 7 bases. With 6 bases clipped from V and 4 bases from J, the junction kept 12 bases outside the gene matches. The CDR3 runs 17 residues. Germline lookup yields CDR1 SNHLY and CDR2 FYNNEI. Full variable domain (rest looked up from reference TRBV2 and TRBJ1-6): EPEVTQTPSHQVTQMGQEVILRCVPISNHLYFYWYRQILGQKVEFLVSFYNNEISEKSEIFDDQFSVERPDGSNFTLKIRSTKLEDSAMYFCASSDILGDRYNSPLHFGNGTRLTVT.

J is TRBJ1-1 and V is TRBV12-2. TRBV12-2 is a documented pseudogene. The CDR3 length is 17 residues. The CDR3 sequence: CASRPGTEPSTGTEAFF. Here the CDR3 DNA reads TGTGCAAGTCGCCCCGGGACGGAGCCTTCTACGGGGACTGAAGCTTTCTTT.

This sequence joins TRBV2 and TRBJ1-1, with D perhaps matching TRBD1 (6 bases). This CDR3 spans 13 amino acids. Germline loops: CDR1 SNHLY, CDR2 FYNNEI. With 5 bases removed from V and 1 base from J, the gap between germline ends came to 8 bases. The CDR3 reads CASSRQENTEAFF. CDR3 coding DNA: TGTGCCAGCAGTCGACAGGAGAACACTGAAGCTTTCTTT.